Following are 19 T cell receptor beta chains from one sample sequenced in a study of blood T cells in healthy people across ages. PCR was performed a second time for 7 to 11 cycles using a sample-barcoded 5' primer and a J-beta primer mix. TCRdb re-called the 5' RACE reads with MiXCR, one entry per CDR3 protein. The sample contains more than 550,000 distinct CDR3 sequences, roughly 20% of which appear only once. Sequenced material: blood. These receptors all stem from a man aged 65-85 years in good health.

This chain links TRBV28 with TRBJ2-3, with 11 bases that match TRBD2. The V and J ends lost 6 bases and 3 bases, in that order; junction bases with no gene match: 11. Germline V CDR1 and CDR2: MDHEN, SYDVKM. The CDR3 has 17 amino acids. Here the CDR3 DNA reads TGTGCCAGCAGCCCGTCTAGCGGGGGGAAGAGTACAGATACGCAGTATTTT. Translation gives CASSPSSGGKSTDTQYF.

The table lists this clonotype with a few counts. The chain has TRBV12-3 or TRBV12-4 and TRBJ2-5; D may be TRBD1 (6 bases). The DNA matches TRBJ2-7 better at its end, which makes the J call doubtful. This CDR3 spans 12 amino acids. The CDR3 nucleotides read TGTGCCAGCAGTCCAGGGGTCGACGAGCAGTACTTC. Translation gives CASSPGVDEQYF.

The table lists this clonotype with a few counts. V is TRBV7-2 and J is TRBJ1-4; no firm D call. The CDR3 has 13 amino acids. Trimming pared 1 base from V and 7 bases from J, leaving 7 bases between. The germline CDR1 and CDR2 sequences are SGHTA and FQGNSA. CDR3 loop: CASSLGLREKLFF. Here the CDR3 DNA reads TGTGCCAGCAGCTTAGGTTTGCGTGAAAAACTGTTTTTT.

This clonotype was picked up a small number of times. V is TRBV7-6 and J is TRBJ1-6, with 8 bases matching TRBD1. Trimming removed 4 bases from V and 4 bases from J; junction bases left unmatched: 3. The CDR3 is 15 amino acids. CDR1 is SGHVS and CDR2 is FNYEAQ in the germline V gene. DNA of the CDR3: TGTGCCAGCAGCTCCGACAGGGGTTATAATTCACCCCTCCACTTT. Translation gives CASSSDRGYNSPLHF.

The chain joins TRBV11-3 to TRBJ2-3, with TRBD1 matching 9 bases. The CDR3 is 12 amino acids. V was clipped by 8 bases and J by 4 bases; unmatched bases: 1. The germline V gene has CDR1 SGHNT and CDR2 YENEEA. CDR3 bases: TGTGCCAGCGGGGACAGGGCAGATACGCAGTATTTT. This gives the protein CASGDRADTQYF.

This clonotype was seen more than once but under ten times. V and J are TRBV7-2 and TRBJ2-3; 7 bases are a match to TRBD2. Germline-derived CDR1 and CDR2 are SGHTA and FQGNSA. Unmatched junction bases numbered 4, after V lost 1 base and J lost 0 bases. The CDR3 is 16 residues long. The CDR3 sequence: CASSLEGGRSTDTQYF. As DNA, the CDR3 is TGTGCCAGCAGCTTAGAGGGCGGGAGAAGCACAGATACGCAGTATTTT.

The rearrangement links TRBV12-3 or TRBV12-4 to TRBJ2-5, with TRBD2 matching 8 bases. V was clipped by 5 bases and J by 4 bases; unmatched bases: 15. The CDR3 runs to 17 residues. For the CDR3, the DNA is TGTGCCAGCAGTCAAAACCGGGGGTTAGCGGGGCGAGAGACCCAGTACTTC. Translating gives CASSQNRGLAGRETQYF.

This clonotype was counted between two and nine times. The gene calls are TRBV5-1 and TRBJ1-2; possible D gene TRBD1, 6 bases. Germline-derived CDR1 and CDR2 are SGHRS and YFSETQ. V dropped 3 bases and J dropped 0 bases, with 15 bases sitting between them. This CDR3 is built from 16 residues. CDR3: CASSSGQQPANYGYTF. CDR3 nucleotide sequence: TGCGCCAGCAGCTCCGGACAGCAACCTGCTAACTATGGCTACACCTTC.

The V gene is TRBV28, the J gene TRBJ2-3; D ambiguous. V lost 10 bases to trimming and J lost 1 base, with 9 bases between them. In germline, CDR1 is MDHEN, CDR2 SYDVKM. This CDR3 spans 12 amino acids. The DNA for the CDR3 is TGTGCCACCATAGACGGCACAGATACGCAGTATTTT. Translation gives CATIDGTDTQYF.

This chain joins TRBV6-5 and TRBJ2-1; TRBD2 agrees at 8 bases. CDR3 length: 14 residues. V was pared by 8 bases and J by 4 bases, with 7 bases of the junction left unmatched. Germline V gene data show CDR1 as MNHEY and CDR2 as SVGAGI. This CDR3 reads CASSAGGGYNEQFF. DNA for the CDR3: TGTGCCAGCTCGGCGGGAGGCGGGTACAATGAGCAGTTCTTC.

At least ten counts were recorded for this clonotype. The rearrangement uses TRBV2 and TRBJ2-7; either TRBD1 or TRBD2 may supply D (5 bases each). Germline V gene sequence: CDR1 SNHLY, CDR2 FYNNEI. The CDR3 loop spans 14 amino acids. V shed 1 base and J shed 3 bases, with 10 bases lying between them. This CDR3 is CASSEEGTIYEQYF. The CDR3 bases are TGTGCCAGCAGTGAAGAGGGGACCATCTACGAGCAGTACTTC.

The rearrangement uses TRBV29-1 and TRBJ2-2; 12 positions agree with TRBD2. Germline V gene data show CDR1 as SQVTM and CDR2 as ANQGSEA. V shed 6 bases and J 5 bases; nucleotides not matched to a gene: 7. The CDR3 sequence is 15 residues long. The CDR3 spells CSVTTSGRFTGELFF. The DNA of the CDR3 is TGCAGCGTGACAACTAGCGGGAGGTTTACCGGGGAGCTGTTTTTT.

The chain has TRBV12-3 or TRBV12-4 and TRBJ1-3; the D is unclear. There are 13 residues in the CDR3. Trimming took 6 bases from V and 4 from J, leaving 10 bases between them. In nucleotides, the CDR3 is TGTGCCAGCAGCCTAACGACAGGAAACACCATATATTTT. Translation gives CASSLTTGNTIYF.

The sample holds a few counts of this clonotype. The V call is TRBV28, the J call TRBJ1-1, with D possibly TRBD1 on 5 matching bases. This CDR3 is built from 15 residues. Looked up from germline, CDR1 is MDHEN and CDR2 is SYDVKM. Trimming stripped 6 bases from V and 1 base from J, with 15 bases between. The CDR3 bases are TGTGCCAGCAGCAGCCCGGGGGGGAAGAACACTGAAGCTTTCTTT. As protein: CASSSPGGKNTEAFF.

The chain joins TRBV4-2 to TRBJ2-2, with D unresolved. There are 15 residues in the CDR3. V gave up 0 bases and J gave up 7 bases, with 12 bases separating them. Per the germline V gene, CDR1 is LGHNA and CDR2 is YNFKEQ. CDR3 nucleotides: TGTGCCAGCAGCCAAGAGAGAGTTCGAGGCGGGGAGCTGTTTTTT. It is translated as CASSQERVRGGELFF.

This clonotype was counted a few times. V and J are TRBV28 and TRBJ1-1; D gene ambiguous. Per germline, CDR1 MDHEN and CDR2 SYDVKM. Trimming removed 4 bases at V and 9 bases at J, with 12 bases between. There are 12 residues in the CDR3. This CDR3 reads CASSSPRRQAFF. DNA for the CDR3: TGTGCCAGCAGTTCACCCCGTAGGCAAGCTTTCTTT. The variable domain in full, with the rest retrieved from reference TRBV28 and TRBJ1-1, is DVKVTQSSRYLVKRTGEKVFLECVQDMDHENMFWYRQDPGLGLRLIYFSYDVKMKEKGDIPEGYSVSREKKERFSLILESASTNQTSMYLCASSSPRRQAFFGQGTRLTVV.

V and J are TRBV29-1 and TRBJ2-1; no clear D. V was cut by 2 bases and J by 0 bases, with 11 bases left in between. Germline values: CDR1 SQVTM, CDR2 ANQGSEA. CDR3 size: 15 residues. The CDR3 nucleotides are TGCAGCGTTGAATCTTTGATGAGCTCCTACAATGAGCAGTTCTTC. As protein: CSVESLMSSYNEQFF.

In regard to this clonotype: The junction and the germline gene differ at one end; a read error may be behind it. J is TRBJ2-4 and V is TRBV12-3 or TRBV12-4, with D hard to call. CDR3 length: 14 residues. The CDR3 region is CASMDGSGKNIQYF. The CDR3 nucleotides read TGCGCCAGCATGGATGGGTCGGGCAAAAACATTCAGTACTTC.

This chain connects TRBV20-1 to TRBJ2-7; D is perhaps TRBD1 (5 bases). The J call may be in error: the DNA end matches TRBJ2-1 better. CDR1 is DFQATT and CDR2 is SNEGSKA in the germline V gene (reference sequence). The CDR3 loop spans 15 amino acids. CDR3 sequence (DNA): TGCAGTGCTAGAGCAGGGCGGCTGGGCAACAATGAGCAGTTCTTC. It encodes CSARAGRLGNNEQFF.